The source of this TCR beta chain is a study of T-cell reconstitution after alpha-beta-depleted transplantation in children. Trimming cost V 0 bases and J 7 bases, with 18 bases left between them. The CDR3 runs 17 residues. Germline loops: CDR1 SGHAT, CDR2 FQNNGV. Researchers prepared the TCRbeta library using unique molecular identifiers, the study reports. A single record per CDR3 protein comes from TCRdb applying MiXCR to the PCR reads. The sample holds roughly 200,000 distinct CDR3 sequences, about 9.2% seen once. This clonotype has just a few counts. The sample in question was PBMCs from the stem cell graft donor, obtained from the stem cell graft. The chain is built from TRBV11-2 and TRBJ1-4, with no clear D. This sequence originates from a human donor who donated a stem cell graft to a child with acute lymphoblastic leukemia. Here the CDR3 DNA reads TGTGCCAGCAGCTTAGATTCGCGTCCCAAAGTGGGTGAAAAACTGTTTTTT. Residues: CASSLDSRPKVGEKLFF.